Below are 21 T cell receptor beta chains sequenced from a single sample in a study of T cell clones after liver transplantation. Assay used: immunoSEQ multiplex PCR; TCRdb lists only in-frame clones, some missing. The sample yields around 110,000 clones, approximately 90% seen once. The sequencing here drew on CD4+ T cells from blood, taken 12 months after liver transplant. Receptors originate from a human patient who received a liver transplant. Among the T cells, some may be from the graft donor.

CDR3 sequence: CASSLGGVTDTQYF. CDR3 DNA sequence: TGTGCCAGCAGCTTGGGAGGAGTCACAGATACGCAGTATTTT. J is TRBJ2-3 and V is TRBV11-2; D is perhaps TRBD2 (6 bases). The CDR3 loop spans 14 amino acids. Trimming stripped 3 bases from V and 2 bases from J, with 9 bases between. Germline loops: CDR1 SGHAT, CDR2 FQNNGV.

CDR3: CASSPYLGQNTEAFF. The CDR3 DNA follows: TGTGCCAGCAGCCCCTACCTTGGGCAGAACACTGAAGCTTTCTTT. This chain connects TRBV7-2 to TRBJ1-1; D is unresolved. The CDR3 totals 15 residues. From germline, CDR1 is SGHTA and CDR2 FQGNSA. V was cut by 5 bases and J by 1 base, with 14 bases left in between.

The V gene is TRBV19, the J gene TRBJ2-2; a weak D match, TRBD2 (5 bases). In germline, CDR1 is LNHDA, CDR2 SQIVND (reference sequence). CDR3 length: 14 amino acids. Trimming took 11 bases from V and 4 from J, leaving 17 bases between them. Here the CDR3 DNA reads TGTGCCGCCCGGAGGCTAGACCGCACCGGGGAGCTGTTTTTT. Its translation: CAARRLDRTGELFF.

The rearrangement links TRBV10-3 to TRBJ2-5, with 7 bases fitting TRBD1. Unmatched junction bases numbered 9, after V lost 4 bases and J lost 1 base. The germline V gene encodes CDR1 ENHRY and CDR2 SYGVKD. This CDR3 is 16 amino acids long. DNA for the CDR3: TGTGCCATCAGTGGGCAGGACAGGCGATTCCAAGAGACCCAGTACTTC. It yields the protein CAISGQDRRFQETQYF.

The rearrangement joins TRBV19 to TRBJ2-1; D is unresolved. The CDR3 is 13 amino acids. Germline V gene data show CDR1 as LNHDA and CDR2 as SQIVND (reference sequence). The V end was cut by 5 bases, the J end by 7 bases, with 12 bases between. Here the CDR3 reads CASSPQTANEQFF. DNA of the CDR3: TGTGCCAGTAGTCCACAGACTGCGAATGAGCAGTTCTTC.

The chain couples TRBV7-2 to TRBJ2-3; D is ambiguous. This CDR3 spans 15 amino acids. CDR1 and CDR2 (germline): SGHTA, FQGNSA. The germline V and J ends were trimmed by 5 bases and 2 bases, with 14 bases remaining between them. The CDR3 DNA is TGTGCCAGCAGCCTTACCCGCTACCCCACAGATACGCAGTATTTT. It translates to CASSLTRYPTDTQYF.

The J gene is TRBJ1-1, the V gene TRBV2; D possibly corresponds to TRBD1 (5 bases). The CDR3 length is 13 residues. V lost 6 bases to trimming and J lost 1 base, with 9 bases between them. In germline, CDR1 is SNHLY, CDR2 FYNNEI. CDR3 protein: CASRGPGNTEAFF. The CDR3 nucleotides read TGTGCCAGCAGGGGGCCGGGGAACACTGAAGCTTTCTTT.

The gene calls are TRBV9 and TRBJ2-1; a weak D match, TRBD1 (6 bases). The V end was cut by 0 bases, the J end by 6 bases, with 22 bases between. Germline values: CDR1 SGDLS, CDR2 YYNGEE. The CDR3 loop spans 18 amino acids. The CDR3 region has the DNA TGTGCCAGCAGCGTAGGCTTACTAACAGGGTTGGGGTCCAATGAGCAGTTCTTC. It translates to CASSVGLLTGLGSNEQFF.

The CDR3 region is CASSPDRFNEQFF. In DNA form, the CDR3 reads TGTGCCAGCAGCCCGGACAGGTTCAATGAGCAGTTCTTC. The chain recombines TRBV4-2 with TRBJ2-1, with TRBD1 identical over 7 bases. Germline CDR1 and CDR2: LGHNA and YNFKEQ. This CDR3 is built from 13 residues. J was trimmed by 6 bases and V by 4 bases; bases with no gene match: 3.

The chain joins TRBV10-3 to TRBJ1-5, with 11 bases aligning to TRBD1. Germline V gives CDR1 ENHRY, CDR2 SYGVKD. The junction had 2 bases not matched to a gene; V was cut back by 6 bases and J by 4 bases. This CDR3 has 14 amino acids. CDR3 sequence (DNA): TGTGCCATCAGGGGACAGGGGGATAATCAGCCCCAGCATTTT. As protein: CAIRGQGDNQPQHF.

The rearrangement uses TRBV29-1 and TRBJ2-4; D might be TRBD1 or TRBD2, each matching 6 bases. The CDR3 has 14 amino acids. Germline V gene sequence: CDR1 SQVTM, CDR2 ANQGSEA. The ends were cut back, 7 bases at V and 2 bases at J, with 15 bases in the middle. The CDR3 DNA reads as TGCAGCGCCGAGGGGGGTAATTCCAAAAACATTCAGTACTTC. Protein product: CSAEGGNSKNIQYF.

The V and J genes are TRBV6-6 and TRBJ2-3; D is perhaps TRBD1 or TRBD2 (5 bases each). Trimming took 6 bases from V and 4 from J, leaving 14 bases between them. Germline V gene lookup returns CDR1 MNHNY and CDR2 SVGAGI (reference sequence). CDR3 size: 14 residues. The CDR3 reads CASSPGAESDTQYF. The CDR3 DNA follows: TGTGCCAGCAGCCCCGGGGCAGAGTCAGATACGCAGTATTTT.

The rearrangement joins TRBV29-1 to TRBJ2-5, with 7 nucleotides matching TRBD1. The germline CDR1 and CDR2 sequences are SQVTM and ANQGSEA. V dropped 4 bases and J dropped 0; count of bases not matched to a gene: 2. The length of the CDR3 is 13 residues. The CDR3 sequence: CSVGGQNQETQYF. Written as DNA, the CDR3 is TGCAGCGTTGGGGGACAGAACCAAGAGACCCAGTACTTC.

This chain joins TRBV10-2 and TRBJ2-1, with 7 bases identical to TRBD2. Germline lookup yields CDR1 WSHSY and CDR2 SAAADI. The CDR3 totals 15 residues. V trimming: 6 bases; J trimming: 9 bases; junction bases outside the gene matches: 14. CDR3 sequence: CASRELAEIGSEQFF. CDR3 DNA: TGCGCCAGCAGGGAGCTAGCGGAGATAGGGAGTGAGCAGTTCTTC.

The chain links TRBV9 to TRBJ2-7; 9 bases are a match to TRBD1. V was pared by 2 bases and J by 6 bases, with 9 bases of the junction left unmatched. This CDR3 is 15 amino acids long. Germline CDR1 reads SGDLS; CDR2 reads YYNGEE. CDR3 sequence (DNA): TGTGCCAGCAGCGTCCGACAGGGGGGCTTAAGCGAGCAGTACTTC. This codes for CASSVRQGGLSEQYF.

The chain joins TRBV7-8 to TRBJ1-3; 7 bases map to TRBD1. The germline CDR1 and CDR2 sequences are SGHVS and FQNEAQ. With 5 bases clipped from V and 4 bases from J, the junction kept 8 bases outside the gene matches. The CDR3 is made up of 15 amino acids. CDR3 sequence: CASSVYGQEGNTIYF. The CDR3 DNA reads as TGTGCCAGCAGCGTCTACGGACAGGAGGGAAACACCATATATTTT.

J is TRBJ2-1 and V is TRBV5-6, with D tentatively TRBD1 (6 bases). The germline V gene has CDR1 SGHDT and CDR2 YYEEEE. V shed 0 bases and J shed 15 bases, with 16 bases lying between them. The CDR3 is 13 amino acids. CDR3 nucleotides: TGTGCCAGCAGCTTGGCCGGCAGGGGATATTGGTTCTTC. Its translation is CASSLAGRGYWFF.

This rearrangement joins TRBV23-1 to TRBJ1-1; TRBD1 might be the D (6 bases). TRBV23-1 has ORF status, its function being uncertain. Trimming took 0 bases from V and 6 from J, leaving 17 bases between them. This CDR3 has 16 residues. The DNA of the CDR3 is TGCGCCAGCAGTCAATCCAGAGTTCAGGGGTACCCTGAAGCTTTCTTT. Amino acid sequence: CASSQSRVQGYPEAFF.

A few counts support this clone. The chain couples TRBV29-1 to TRBJ2-3; perhaps TRBD1 as D (5 bases). In germline, CDR1 is SQVTM, CDR2 ANQGSEA. Trimming removed 3 bases from V and 10 bases from J, with 11 bases in between. CDR3 length equals 11 residues. CDR3 DNA sequence: TGCAGCGTTGACCCAGGGTACGCGCAGTATTTT. It yields the protein CSVDPGYAQYF.

This chain uses TRBV6-1 with TRBJ2-3, with 8 nucleotides matching TRBD2. Germline CDR1 and CDR2: MNHNS and SASEGT. The CDR3 runs 17 residues. J was trimmed by 7 bases and V by 2 bases; bases with no gene match: 14. This CDR3 reads CASSEFPPAGESNTQYF. CDR3 DNA: TGTGCCAGCAGTGAATTTCCCCCAGCGGGAGAATCTAATACGCAGTATTTT.

The CDR3 reads CASSFWGSEQYF. CDR3 DNA sequence: TGTGCCAGCAGTTTCTGGGGGTCCGAGCAGTACTTC. The V call is TRBV27, the J call TRBJ2-7; D may be TRBD1 or TRBD2 (5 bases each). The V gene's germline CDR1 is MNHEY and CDR2 SMNVEV (reference sequence). Trimming removed 3 bases from V and 6 bases from J, with 9 bases in between. CDR3 length equals 12 residues.